A few counts support the clone carrying this TCR beta chain. The antigen remains unidentified. The sample originates from a study of cytomegalovirus exposure and HLA in healthy donors. Primers included in the PCR were 60 Vbeta and 13 Jbeta primers. Here immunoSEQ multiplex PCR was the method, and the copy in TCRdb shows in-frame clones only, minus some. This sample has around 200,000 clones; 70% to 90% occur once, and the top ten carry less than 0.4%. The CDR3 spans 14 residues. Germline V gene data show CDR1 as SNHLY and CDR2 as FYNNEI. V lost 2 bases and J 1 base, leaving 8 bases between the germline ends. Study results and limitations: Using a false discovery rate of 0.05, a later analysis showed that approximately 17,000 TCR beta sequences were associated with HLA alleles. Owing to their indistinguishability, certain V segments, notably TRBV6-2 and TRBV6-3, were excluded. Among the CMV-associated chains, a few were confirmed in vitro as specific for CMV antigens. Later analysis identified several of the most significant clusters that appeared linked to common viral pathogens.

The clonotype originates from a woman in her thirties in good health and CMV-seronegative. The rearrangement links TRBV2 to TRBJ1-1; D gene uncertain. The sequencing sample was made of PBMCs. The CDR3 is CASSESAGNTEAFF. Written as DNA, the CDR3 is TGTGCCAGCAGTGAATCGGCGGGGAACACTGAAGCTTTCTTT. Full variable domain (rest looked up from reference TRBV2 and TRBJ1-1): EPEVTQTPSHQVTQMGQEVILRCVPISNHLYFYWYRQILGQKVEFLVSFYNNEISEKSEIFDDQFSVERPDGSNFTLKIRSTKLEDSAMYFCASSESAGNTEAFFGQGTRLTVV.